One and the same sample provided the 23 T cell receptor beta chains below, sequenced in a study of tumor-infiltrating lymphocytes in oesophageal squamous cell carcinoma (dated by TCRdb to 2015 to 2016). Library preparation was by PCR. Instrument on record: Illumina HiSeq 2000. Starting from the raw public reads, TCRdb applied fastp trimming at Q25, assembled clones with MiXCR and retained in-frame beta chains. Identical CDR3 protein sequences are pooled into one entry, listed with their most common genes and DNA. The sample includes approximately 18,000 distinct CDR3 sequences, with around 40% observed a single time. 6.8% of the sample is taken by the ten largest. Sequencing was carried out using blood. The origin of the receptors is a male donor with esophageal squamous cell carcinoma.

The gene calls are TRBV20-1 and TRBJ2-7; 7 bases line up with TRBD1. The CDR3 has 14 residues. Unmatched junction bases numbered 12, after V lost 3 bases and J lost 7 bases. Germline-derived CDR1 and CDR2 are DFQATT and SNEGSKA (reference sequence). The CDR3 nucleotides read TGCAGTGCTAGTAAGGGGGCGGCCTACAATGAGCAGTACTTC. It encodes CSASKGAAYNEQYF.

The V gene is TRBV7-2, the J gene TRBJ2-3; possible D gene TRBD1, 5 bases. The J call is uncertain, as TRBJ2-7 better fits the DNA end. Germline CDR1 SGHTA, CDR2 FQGNSA. This CDR3 is built from 13 residues. The CDR3: CASSRTGSYEQYF. The CDR3 DNA follows: TGTGCCAGCAGCCGTACAGGCTCCTACGAGCAGTACTTC.

This clonotype was picked up many times. The rearrangement uses TRBV27 and TRBJ2-3, with TRBD1 as a possible D gene (6 bases). The ends were cut back, 5 bases at V and 2 bases at J, with 17 bases in the middle. This CDR3 is 16 amino acids long. Germline values: CDR1 MNHEY, CDR2 SMNVEV (reference sequence). The CDR3 spells CASSLRRDIHTDTQYF. The CDR3 nucleotides read TGTGCCAGCAGTCTTCGCCGGGACATACACACAGATACGCAGTATTTT.

J is TRBJ1-4 and V is TRBV20-1; a weak D match, TRBD1 (6 bases). Germline V gene data show CDR1 as DFQATT and CDR2 as SNEGSKA (reference sequence). The CDR3 runs 15 residues. V was trimmed by 2 bases and J by 0 bases, leaving 10 bases between them. This CDR3 reads CSARYRTATNEKLFF. DNA for the CDR3: TGCAGTGCTAGATACAGGACAGCAACTAATGAAAAACTGTTTTTT.

The V gene is TRBV6-1, the J gene TRBJ2-1, with TRBD1 as a possible D gene (6 bases). The CDR3 consists of 11 residues. Germline values: CDR1 MNHNS, CDR2 SASEGT. V lost 3 bases and J 12 bases, leaving 9 bases between the germline ends. Written as DNA, the CDR3 is TGTGCCAGCAGTGATGGGGGCAGGCAGTTCTTC. This gives the protein CASSDGGRQFF.

The V gene is TRBV18, the J gene TRBJ2-1; 10 bases agree with TRBD2. This CDR3 is 15 amino acids long. The V gene end was trimmed by 4 bases and the J gene end by 7 bases; junction bases not matched to a gene: 7. Germline CDR1 reads KGHSH; CDR2 reads LQKENI. As DNA, the CDR3 is TGTGCCAGCTCACTTCTAGCGGGAGAAGGTAATGAGCAGTTCTTC. Its translation is CASSLLAGEGNEQFF. Based on the CDR3 plus reference TRBV18 and TRBJ2-1, the full variable domain is NAGVMQNPRHLVRRRGQEARLRCSPMKGHSHVYWYRQLPEEGLKFMVYLQKENIIDESGMPKERFSAEFPKEGPSILRIQQVVRGDSAAYFCASSLLAGEGNEQFFGPGTRLTVL.

This clonotype was recorded once. V is TRBV7-2 and J is TRBJ2-1; 11 bases are shared with TRBD2. This CDR3 spans 17 amino acids. Germline V gene lookup returns CDR1 SGHTA and CDR2 FQGNSA. Unmatched junction bases numbered 11, after V lost 4 bases and J lost 6 bases. The CDR3: CASSSLEGLAVCNEQFF. In DNA, the CDR3 is TGTGCCAGCAGCTCCTTGGAGGGACTAGCGGTCTGCAATGAGCAGTTCTTC.

The V call is TRBV15, the J call TRBJ2-3; 10 positions agree with TRBD1. Unmatched junction bases numbered 6, after V lost 1 base and J lost 2 bases. The CDR3 spans 17 residues. The germline V gene has CDR1 LNHNV and CDR2 YYDKDF (reference sequence). This CDR3 reads CATSRAGQGVITDTQYF. The CDR3 coding sequence is TGTGCCACCAGCAGAGCCGGACAGGGGGTCATCACAGATACGCAGTATTTT.

The rearrangement links TRBV10-3 to TRBJ2-1; the match to TRBD1 covers 9 bases. The CDR3 runs to 15 residues. V was clipped by 3 bases and J by 3 bases; unmatched bases: 3. In germline, CDR1 is ENHRY, CDR2 SYGVKD. The CDR3 reads CAISDGTGFYNEQFF. CDR3 nucleotides: TGTGCCATCAGTGACGGGACAGGGTTCTACAATGAGCAGTTCTTC.

This clonotype came up many times. The rearrangement links TRBV4-2 to TRBJ2-7; 10 nucleotides agree with TRBD2. Unmatched junction bases numbered 3, after V lost 4 bases and J lost 6 bases. The CDR3 covers 13 residues. The germline V gene encodes CDR1 LGHNA and CDR2 YNFKEQ. CDR3 nucleotides: TGTGCCAGCAGCCCTGGACTAGCGGTCGAGCAGTACTTC. This gives the protein CASSPGLAVEQYF.

In its sample, this clonotype was seen many times. This sequence joins TRBV5-8 and TRBJ2-1, with 7 positions matching TRBD2. There are 14 residues in the CDR3. The germline V gene encodes CDR1 SGHTS and CDR2 YDEGEE. After removal of 0 bases from V and 8 bases from J, the junction contained 5 bases not matched to a gene. Written as DNA, the CDR3 is TGTGCCAGCAGCTTGGCGGGGGGAGGGTATGAGCAGTTCTTC. As protein: CASSLAGGGYEQFF.

This clonotype is medium-sized (0.01 to 0.1%) within its sample. The chain carries TRBV6-6 and TRBJ2-5; D gene uncertain. V lost 0 bases, J lost 1 base, and 3 bases lay in between. This CDR3 is built from 13 residues. Germline CDR1 reads MNHNY; CDR2 reads SVGAGI (reference sequence). CDR3 loop: CASSYSGQETQYF. CDR3 nucleotide sequence: TGTGCCAGCAGTTACTCCGGCCAAGAGACCCAGTACTTC.

This clonotype was seen only a few times. The chain links TRBV27 to TRBJ2-1, with TRBD2 matching 8 bases. V dropped 8 bases and J dropped 5; count of bases not matched to a gene: 5. The germline V gene encodes CDR1 MNHEY and CDR2 SMNVEV (reference sequence). The CDR3 runs 13 residues. CDR3: CASAGGANNEQFF. CDR3 DNA: TGTGCCAGCGCGGGGGGAGCAAACAATGAGCAGTTCTTC.

A few counts support this clonotype. The V gene is TRBV7-6, the J gene TRBJ2-7; tentatively, D is TRBD1 (6 bases). Deletions cut 5 bases from V and 3 bases from J, with 17 bases between. The CDR3 length is 15 residues. In germline, CDR1 is SGHVS, CDR2 FNYEAQ. In DNA, the CDR3 is TGTGCCAGCAGCGGCGAAGGGGGTAGTAACTACGAGCAGTACTTC. Residues: CASSGEGGSNYEQYF.

The table lists this clonotype with many counts. The chain couples TRBV28 to TRBJ1-1, with D unclear. The CDR3 is made up of 15 amino acids. Germline V gene sequence: CDR1 MDHEN, CDR2 SYDVKM. V lost 3 bases to trimming and J lost 3 bases, with 14 bases between them. The CDR3 protein is CASSLGGKLDTEAFF. DNA for the CDR3: TGTGCCAGCAGTTTGGGAGGGAAGTTGGACACTGAAGCTTTCTTT.

The J gene is TRBJ2-6, the V gene TRBV11-2; tentatively, D is TRBD2 (5 bases). Trimming removed 6 bases from V and 1 base from J, with 19 bases in between. The CDR3 spans 18 residues. CDR1 and CDR2 from the germline V gene are SGHAT and FQNNGV. As DNA, the CDR3 is TGTGCCAGCAGTTTAAGGAACCCCGGGATTTCTGGGGCCAACGTCCTGACTTTC. Protein product: CASSLRNPGISGANVLTF.

The count of this clonotype is one. This sequence joins TRBV6-6 and TRBJ2-7; 10 bases align to TRBD1. Losses at the gene ends were 11 bases for V and 8 bases for J; bases not matched to a gene: 9. CDR1 is MNHNY and CDR2 is SVGAGI in the germline V gene (reference sequence). This CDR3 is built from 12 residues. CDR3 sequence reads: CAFRDRGFKQYF. The CDR3 nucleotides read TGTGCCTTTCGGGACAGGGGTTTCAAGCAGTACTTC.

This clonotype is medium-sized within its sample. The chain has TRBV7-3 and TRBJ1-4; possibly TRBD1 for D (5 bases). V dropped 3 bases and J dropped 3 bases, with 5 bases sitting between them. The germline V gene encodes CDR1 SGHTA and CDR2 FQGTGA. This CDR3 is 13 amino acids long. CDR3 nucleotide sequence: TGTGCCAGCAGCTTGACAGCTAATGAAAAACTGTTTTTT. Translating gives CASSLTANEKLFF.

A note on this clonotype: The germline gene is not matched at one end of the junction; a read error may be the cause. The CDR3 sequence: CASSLFAETQNF. CDR3 nucleotide sequence: TGTGCCAGCAGTTTATTTGCGGAGACCCAGAACTTC. This rearrangement joins TRBV12-3 or TRBV12-4 to TRBJ2-5; no definite D call. The CDR3 is made up of 12 amino acids.

The CDR3, as DNA: TGTGCCAGCAGTCACCGGGACAGGGGGAATGAGCAGTTCTTC. This gives the protein CASSHRDRGNEQFF. V is TRBV12-3 or TRBV12-4 and J is TRBJ2-5; 11 nucleotides line up with TRBD1. Matching the DNA end better, TRBJ2-1 makes the J call doubtful. CDR3 length equals 14 residues.

This chain uses TRBV11-3 with TRBJ2-5; D not certain. The CDR3 spans 15 residues. In germline, CDR1 is SGHNT, CDR2 YENEEA. The V and J ends lost 1 base and 2 bases respectively, with 11 bases between them. The CDR3 DNA reads TGTGCCAGCAGCTTAGTTAAGCGTTGTCAAGAGACCCAGTACTTC. Translation gives CASSLVKRCQETQYF. Based on the CDR3 plus reference TRBV11-3 and TRBJ2-5, the full variable domain is EAGVVQSPRYKIIEKKQPVAFWCNPISGHNTLYWYLQNLGQGPELLIRYENEEAVDDSQLPKDRFSAERLKGVDSTLKIQPAELGDSAVYLCASSLVKRCQETQYFGPGTRLLVL.

In this sample, this clonotype is medium-sized (0.01 to 0.1%). The chain is built from TRBV7-6 and TRBJ2-7; TRBD1 agrees at 9 bases. From germline, CDR1 is SGHVS and CDR2 FNYEAQ. The CDR3 loop spans 13 amino acids. The V segment lost 4 bases and the J segment 5 bases; nucleotides outside the gene matches: 3. Written as DNA, the CDR3 is TGTGCCAGCAGCTCAAGGGACAGGGACGAGCAGTACTTC. Amino acids: CASSSRDRDEQYF. The full variable domain, in which reference TRBV7-6 and TRBJ2-7 provide the parts outside the CDR3, is GAGVSQSPRYKVTKRGQDVALRCDPISGHVSLYWYRQALGQGPEFLTYFNYEAQQDKSGLPNDRFSAERPEGSISTLTIQRTEQRDSAMYRCASSSRDRDEQYFGPGTRLTVT.

CDR3 sequence: CASSLSGVTRQTQYF. CDR3 sequence (DNA): TGTGCCAGCAGCTTGTCGGGGGTGACCCGGCAGACCCAGTACTTC. The V and J genes are TRBV7-2 and TRBJ2-3, with a weak D call TRBD2 (6 bases). The J call may be wrong; the DNA end is better matched by TRBJ2-5. The CDR3 length is 15 residues. Germline V gives CDR1 SGHTA, CDR2 FQGNSA.